Below, one T cell receptor (beta chain) is given with its context. V lost 7 bases, J lost 2 bases, and 8 bases lay in between. This CDR3 spans 12 amino acids. The germline gives CDR1 SNHLY, CDR2 FYNNEI. The data were taken from a study of blood T cell repertoires in COVID-19. Allocation to cohorts depended on clinical history reported by the participants. TCRdb keeps only in-frame clones here, not all; method: immunoSEQ multiplex PCR. Seen here are a few hundred thousand clones, 85% to 90% observed once, and the top ten hold 1.2%. The sequence derives from a young man who had recovered from COVID-19. Sample: PBMCs or T cells enriched from blood (not recorded which). V is TRBV2 and J is TRBJ1-2; no firm D call. CDR3 coding DNA: TGTGCCAGCATTGGCGGCAACTATGGCTACACCTTC. This encodes CASIGGNYGYTF. Full variable domain (remainder filled in from reference TRBV2 and TRBJ1-2): EPEVTQTPSHQVTQMGQEVILRCVPISNHLYFYWYRQILGQKVEFLVSFYNNEISEKSEIFDDQFSVERPDGSNFTLKIRSTKLEDSAMYFCASIGGNYGYTFGSGTRLTVV.